This T cell receptor beta chain came from a study of liver allograft versus peripheral blood T cells. Across the study: Recipients' peripheral blood served as the comparator for T cell receptor repertoires in transplanted livers. Regarding the study as a whole: Reportedly, the T cell receptor repertoires inside liver allografts were not the same as those in peripheral blood.

This clonotype was detected only once. As yet, its antigen is unknown. The CDR3 is 14 amino acids. V lost 6 bases and J lost 7; bases outside the gene matches: 11. The germline V gene has CDR1 SNHLY and CDR2 FYNNEI. TCRdb re-derived calls from the reads in MiXCR, one entry per CDR3 protein. The sample records approximately 7,600 distinct CDR3 sequences, about 15% being singletons. This sequence originates from a human patient who had a liver transplant. A share of the T cells may be of graft donor origin. The J gene is TRBJ1-1, the V gene TRBV2; 7 bases agree with TRBD1. CDR3 DNA: TGTGCCAGCAGAGATCTTGACAGGGCCTTTGAAGCTTTCTTT. It is translated as CASRDLDRAFEAFF.